Presented here are 18 T cell receptor beta chains from one specimen sequenced in a study of T cell responses to AZD1222 COVID-19 vaccine. Sequencing was performed with immunoSEQ multiplex PCR; in TCRdb, only in-frame clones are kept and a portion is missing. Of roughly 100,000 clones in the sample, about 89% were seen once. The source was peripheral blood, collected 28 days after the second AZD1222 dose. The receptors were sampled from an adult who received the AZD1222 COVID-19 vaccine.

The J gene is TRBJ2-5, the V gene TRBV27; D ambiguous. The CDR3 totals 14 residues. CDR1 is MNHEY, CDR2 SMNVEV, per germline (reference sequence). V gave up 2 bases and J gave up 3 bases, with 10 bases separating them. CDR3 residues: CASSLKWAEETQYF. CDR3 nucleotide sequence: TGTGCCAGCAGTTTAAAGTGGGCCGAAGAGACCCAGTACTTC.

V and J are TRBV11-2 and TRBJ2-1; no reliable D call. Germline V gene sequence: CDR1 SGHAT, CDR2 FQNNGV. This CDR3 is built from 13 residues. The V end was cut by 6 bases, the J end by 7 bases, with 13 bases between. This CDR3 reads CASSQVARNEQFF. CDR3 nucleotides: TGTGCCAGCAGTCAGGTAGCCAGGAATGAGCAGTTCTTC.

The chain couples TRBV25-1 to TRBJ2-1; TRBD1 or TRBD2 may be the D gene (6 bases each). Germline V lookup: CDR1 MGHDK, CDR2 SYGVNS. This CDR3 region has 16 residues. Deletions cut 6 bases from V and 4 bases from J, with 19 bases between. The CDR3 region has the DNA TGTGCCAGCAGCCAATCGGGGGCAGGGTTTTACAATGAGCAGTTCTTC. Translated: CASSQSGAGFYNEQFF.

V gene TRBV29-1 combines with J gene TRBJ1-1; D might be TRBD1 (5 bases). Per germline, CDR1 SQVTM and CDR2 ANQGSEA. The CDR3 is made up of 12 amino acids. CDR3 sequence: CSGGGGSVGAFF. The CDR3, as DNA: TGCAGTGGTGGGGGGGGAAGTGTGGGAGCTTTCTTT. The full variable domain, with the rest looked up from reference TRBV29-1 and TRBJ1-1, is SAVISQKPSRDICQRGTSLTIQCQVDSQVTMMFWYRQQPGQSLTLIATANQGSEATYESGFVIDKFPISRPNLTFSTLTVSNMSPEDSSIYLCSGGGGSVGAFFGQGTRLTVV.

The chain carries TRBV13 and TRBJ2-7; D is undetermined. This CDR3 contains 12 residues. Germline V CDR1 and CDR2: PRHDT, FYEKMQ (reference sequence). V lost 5 bases, J lost 7 bases, and 12 bases lay in between. CDR3 protein: CASSRTFEEQYF. The DNA of the CDR3 is TGTGCCAGCAGCAGAACCTTCGAGGAGCAGTACTTC.

Only a few counts were recorded for this clone. The chain uses TRBV20-1 and TRBJ2-1, with D perhaps TRBD2 (6 bases). The CDR3 contains 10 residues. With 6 bases removed from V and 14 bases from J, the gap between germline ends came to 14 bases. CDR1 and CDR2 from the germline V gene are DFQATT and SNEGSKA (reference sequence). As DNA, the CDR3 is TGCAGTGCCACGACTAGAGCGGAGTTCTTC. It specifies CSATTRAEFF.

This clone was seen once. The chain employs TRBV12-3 or TRBV12-4 and TRBJ1-3; 9 nucleotides line up with TRBD1. Germline trimming cut 4 bases from V and 6 bases from J; bases unmatched to any gene: 1. The CDR3 is 13 residues long. CDR3 region: CASSWTGVNTIYF. CDR3 nucleotides: TGTGCCAGCAGTTGGACAGGGGTAAACACCATATATTTT.

The chain employs TRBV3-1 (or the pseudogene TRBV3-2) and TRBJ2-1; 8 nucleotides line up with TRBD2. The junction had 7 bases not matched to a gene; V was cut back by 5 bases and J by 7 bases. The CDR3 sequence is 14 residues long. Germline values: CDR1 LGHDT, CDR2 YNNKEL (reference sequence). The CDR3 nucleotides are TGTGCCAGCAGCTTGCGGGGGGCGAGGAATGAGCAGTTCTTC. Its protein is CASSLRGARNEQFF.

This chain joins TRBV24-1 and TRBJ2-7; 9 nucleotides align to TRBD1. CDR1 KGHDR and CDR2 SFDVKD come from the germline V gene. CDR3 size: 15 residues. V dropped 2 bases and J dropped 3; count of bases not matched to a gene: 4. In nucleotides, the CDR3 is TGTGCCACCAGTGATTCCGGGACAGGGAACTACGAGCAGTACTTC. Protein: CATSDSGTGNYEQYF.

The chain has TRBV7-2 and TRBJ2-5; TRBD1 matches at 10 bases. The CDR3 has 18 amino acids. From germline, CDR1 is SGHTA and CDR2 FQGNSA. With 1 base clipped from V and 2 bases from J, the junction kept 10 bases outside the gene matches. CDR3 nucleotide sequence: TGTGCCAGCAGCTTAGTACAGTATGGGACAGGGGTACAAGAGACCCAGTACTTC. It codes for CASSLVQYGTGVQETQYF.

The V call is TRBV6-6, the J call TRBJ1-3, with TRBD1 matching 11 bases. The ends lost 5 bases at V and 5 bases at J; junction bases unmatched: 2. The CDR3 totals 14 residues. Looked up from germline, CDR1 is MNHNY and CDR2 is SVGAGI (reference sequence). The CDR3 DNA is TGTGCCAGCAGTAAGGACAGGGGGCGAAACACCATATATTTT. Its protein is CASSKDRGRNTIYF.

Only a few counts were recorded for this clone. The V call is TRBV5-6, the J call TRBJ1-1; D remains unclear. The CDR3 is made up of 12 amino acids. The V end lost 2 bases, the J end lost 2 bases, and 4 bases lay between the germline ends. Germline values: CDR1 SGHDT, CDR2 YYEEEE. The CDR3 DNA reads as TGTGCCAGCAGCTTTGAAAACACTGAAGCTTTCTTT. This sequence encodes CASSFENTEAFF. Drawing the rest from reference TRBV5-6 and TRBJ1-1, the complete variable domain is DAGVTQSPTHLIKTRGQQVTLRCSPKSGHDTVSWYQQALGQGPQFIFQYYEEEERQRGNFPDRFSGHQFPNYSSELNVNALLLGDSALYLCASSFENTEAFFGQGTRLTVV.

This chain uses TRBV5-4 with TRBJ2-2; D is unclear. Trimming removed 0 bases from V and 5 bases from J, with 8 bases in between. The CDR3 loop spans 14 amino acids. In germline, CDR1 is SGHNT, CDR2 YYREEE (reference sequence). Here the CDR3 reads CASSLVGSTGELFF. CDR3 coding DNA: TGTGCCAGCAGCTTGGTGGGGTCGACCGGGGAGCTGTTTTTT.

This clone appeared a single time. This chain connects TRBV7-8 to TRBJ2-7; 9 bases are a match to TRBD1. Germline V gives CDR1 SGHVS, CDR2 FQNEAQ. This CDR3 spans 13 amino acids. The V segment lost 5 bases and the J segment 5 bases; nucleotides outside the gene matches: 4. CDR3 loop: CASSRTGADEQYF. The DNA for the CDR3 is TGTGCCAGCAGCCGGACAGGGGCGGACGAGCAGTACTTC.

This clone was seen just once. This chain connects TRBV11-2 to TRBJ2-1; TRBD1 matches 7 bases. The CDR3 runs to 15 residues. Trimming took 4 bases from V and 7 from J; bases not matched to a gene: 10. CDR1 and CDR2 from the germline V gene are SGHAT and FQNNGV. The CDR3 spells CASSSNIRRGNEQFF. In DNA form, the CDR3 reads TGTGCCAGCAGCTCTAACATCCGCAGGGGGAATGAGCAGTTCTTC.

The J gene is TRBJ1-2, the V gene TRBV7-9, with 7 nucleotides matching TRBD1. Trimming removed 4 bases from V and 6 bases from J; junction bases left unmatched: 8. In germline, CDR1 is SEHNR, CDR2 FQNEAQ (reference sequence). This CDR3 spans 14 amino acids. The CDR3 loop reads CASSSEGQGDGYTF. In DNA, the CDR3 is TGTGCCAGCAGCTCAGAGGGGCAGGGGGATGGCTACACCTTC.

The chain links TRBV7-9 to TRBJ2-3; TRBD2 matches at 9 bases. V gave up 5 bases and J gave up 6 bases; unmatched junction bases: 21. Germline CDR1 and CDR2: SEHNR and FQNEAQ (reference sequence). This CDR3 has 19 amino acids. The CDR3: CASSPRLADNTILGDTQYF. The DNA of the CDR3 is TGTGCCAGCAGCCCAAGACTAGCGGATAATACTATTTTGGGGGATACGCAGTATTTT.

The chain joins TRBV5-1 to TRBJ2-1, with TRBD2 identical over 11 bases. The ends lost 4 bases at V and 7 bases at J; junction bases unmatched: 7. This CDR3 region has 15 residues. The germline V gene has CDR1 SGHRS and CDR2 YFSETQ. This chain's CDR3 is CASSPPSGRWNEQFF. The CDR3 region has the DNA TGCGCCAGCAGCCCCCCTAGCGGGAGGTGGAATGAGCAGTTCTTC.